This T cell receptor beta chain was documented in a study of T cell repertoires in ileal Crohn's disease. Regarding the study as a whole: Sorted CD8 T cells held more high-frequency clones than CD4.

As regards this clone: The antigen is undetermined.

Profiling relied on immunoSEQ multiplex PCR, and the TCRdb table lists in-frame clones only, not all of them. Of approximately 5,700 clones listed, around 87% are singletons. The sorted cells were lamina propria lymphocytes from surgical specimens, first isolated by density gradient. Trimming pared 2 bases from V and 7 bases from J, leaving 18 bases between. CDR3 length: 15 residues. Per germline, CDR1 SGHTA and CDR2 FQGNSA. The chain carries TRBV7-2 and TRBJ2-7, with D perhaps matching TRBD2 (6 bases). The source is an adult with Crohn's disease. Some clones in this sample may be carry-over from other donors' samples. The sequencing sample was made of CD4+ T cells from ileum. In DNA form, the CDR3 reads TGTGCCAGCAGCTTAAAGTCGGGGGACTGGGAGGAGCAGTACTTC. Translation: CASSLKSGDWEEQYF.